The T cell receptor (beta chain) described here comes from a study of blood T cell repertoires in COVID-19. Study in general: Recovered participants had two consecutive negative NP/OP PCR tests, healthcare professional clearance, or symptom resolution. Italy, Spain and the United States were the sources of the convalescent and acute COVID-19 samples.

Sequenced by immunoSEQ multiplex PCR; TCRdb stores in-frame clones only, minus some. The sample records approximately 170,000 clones, 79% being singletons. Individuals drawn from 24 US areas were about 18 to 95 years old. Cohorts were based on clinical histories the participants reported. The CDR3 covers 21 residues. Losses at the gene ends were 1 base for V and 10 bases for J; bases not matched to a gene: 25. Germline V gene lookup returns CDR1 LGHDT and CDR2 YNNKEL (reference sequence). The sample comprised PBMCs or T cells enriched from blood (not recorded which). This chain links TRBV3-1 (or the pseudogene TRBV3-2) with TRBJ2-1; 10 nucleotides agree with TRBD2. The receptor comes from a woman in her 70s in a cohort exposed to, infected with or recovered from COVID-19 (not recorded which). The CDR3 spells CASSQVYGRGRGLAETPEQFF. Here the CDR3 DNA reads TGTGCCAGCAGCCAAGTTTACGGCCGGGGCCGTGGACTAGCGGAAACACCCGAGCAGTTCTTC.